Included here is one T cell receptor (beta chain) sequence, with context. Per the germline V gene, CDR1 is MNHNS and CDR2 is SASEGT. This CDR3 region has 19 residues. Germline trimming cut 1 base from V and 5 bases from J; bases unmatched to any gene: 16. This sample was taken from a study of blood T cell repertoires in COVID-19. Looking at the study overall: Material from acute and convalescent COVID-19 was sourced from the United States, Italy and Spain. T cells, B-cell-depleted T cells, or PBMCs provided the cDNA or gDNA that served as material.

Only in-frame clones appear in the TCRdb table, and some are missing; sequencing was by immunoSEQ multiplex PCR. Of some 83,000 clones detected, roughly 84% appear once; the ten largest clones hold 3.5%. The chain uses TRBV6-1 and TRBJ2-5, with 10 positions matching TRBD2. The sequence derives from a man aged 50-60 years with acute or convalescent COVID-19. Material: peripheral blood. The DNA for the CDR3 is TGTGCCAGCAGTGAAGGGGTTAGCGGGGGGCTGGAAGGTTTGGAGACCCAGTACTTC. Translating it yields CASSEGVSGGLEGLETQYF.